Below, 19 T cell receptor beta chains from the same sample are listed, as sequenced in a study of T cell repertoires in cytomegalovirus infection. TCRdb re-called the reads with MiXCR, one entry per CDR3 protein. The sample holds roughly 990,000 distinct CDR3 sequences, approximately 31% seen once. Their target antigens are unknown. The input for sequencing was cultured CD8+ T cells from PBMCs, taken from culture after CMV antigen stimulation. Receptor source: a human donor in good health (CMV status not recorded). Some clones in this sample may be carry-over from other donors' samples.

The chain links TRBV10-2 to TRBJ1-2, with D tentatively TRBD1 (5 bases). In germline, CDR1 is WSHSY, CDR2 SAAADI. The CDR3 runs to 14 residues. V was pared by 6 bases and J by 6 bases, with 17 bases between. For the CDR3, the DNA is TGCGCCAGCAGGGGGGGAGGGTATCGGGATGGCTACACCTTC. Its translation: CASRGGGYRDGYTF.

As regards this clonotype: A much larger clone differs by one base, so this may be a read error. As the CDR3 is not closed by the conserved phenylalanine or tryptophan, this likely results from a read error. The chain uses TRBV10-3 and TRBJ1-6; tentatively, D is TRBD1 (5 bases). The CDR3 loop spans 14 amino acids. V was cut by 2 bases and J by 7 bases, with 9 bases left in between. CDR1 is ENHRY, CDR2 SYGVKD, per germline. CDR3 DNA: TGTGCCATCAGTGAGGAATGGGGGAATTCACCCCTCCACTTG. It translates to CAISEEWGNSPLHL.

CDR3 sequence (DNA): TGTGCCAGCAGCGCCCCAAGGGACGGAGCCTACGAGCAGTACTTC. This sequence encodes CASSAPRDGAYEQYF. V gene TRBV7-6 combines with J gene TRBJ2-7; D possibly uses TRBD1 or TRBD2 (5 bases each). The CDR3 has 15 amino acids. Trimming removed 5 bases from V and 2 bases from J, with 16 bases in between. The germline gives CDR1 SGHVS, CDR2 FNYEAQ.

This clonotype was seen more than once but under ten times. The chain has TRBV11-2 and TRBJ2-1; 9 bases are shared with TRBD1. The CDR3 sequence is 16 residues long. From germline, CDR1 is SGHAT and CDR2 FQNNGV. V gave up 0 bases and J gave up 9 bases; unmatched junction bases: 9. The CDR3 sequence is CASSLDIGQGIGEQFF. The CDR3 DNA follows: TGTGCCAGCAGCTTAGATATAGGACAGGGGATCGGTGAGCAGTTCTTC.

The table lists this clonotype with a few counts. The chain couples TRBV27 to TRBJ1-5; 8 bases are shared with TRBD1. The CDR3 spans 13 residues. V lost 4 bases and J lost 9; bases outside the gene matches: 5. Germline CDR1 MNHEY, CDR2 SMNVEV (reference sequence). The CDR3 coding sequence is TGTGCCAGCAGTTACGGACAGGGACGGCCCCAGCATTTT. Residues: CASSYGQGRPQHF.

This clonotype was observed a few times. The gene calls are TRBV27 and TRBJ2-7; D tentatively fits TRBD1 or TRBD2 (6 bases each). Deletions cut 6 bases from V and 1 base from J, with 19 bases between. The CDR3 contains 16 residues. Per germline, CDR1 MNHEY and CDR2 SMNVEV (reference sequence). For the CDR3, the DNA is TGTGCCAGCAGCCCTTTTGGGGGGCACACTTCCTACGAGCAGTACTTC. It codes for CASSPFGGHTSYEQYF.

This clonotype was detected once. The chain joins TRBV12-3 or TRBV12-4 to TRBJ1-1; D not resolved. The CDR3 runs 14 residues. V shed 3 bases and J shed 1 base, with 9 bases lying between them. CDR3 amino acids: CASSLWVRNTEAFF. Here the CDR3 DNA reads TGTGCCAGCAGTTTGTGGGTCCGGAACACTGAAGCTTTCTTT.

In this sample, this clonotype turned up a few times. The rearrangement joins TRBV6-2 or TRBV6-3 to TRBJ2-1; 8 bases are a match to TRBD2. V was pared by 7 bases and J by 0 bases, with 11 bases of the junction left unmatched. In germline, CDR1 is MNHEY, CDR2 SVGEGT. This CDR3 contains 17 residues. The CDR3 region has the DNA TGTGCCAGCACCCCTCGCGGGGGGCCGAGCTCCTACAATGAGCAGTTCTTC. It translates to CASTPRGGPSSYNEQFF.

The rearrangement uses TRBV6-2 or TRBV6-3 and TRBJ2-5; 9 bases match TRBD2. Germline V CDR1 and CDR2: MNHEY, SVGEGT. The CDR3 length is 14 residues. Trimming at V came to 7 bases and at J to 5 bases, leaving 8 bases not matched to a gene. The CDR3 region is CASTYGLAFETQYF. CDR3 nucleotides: TGTGCCAGCACCTACGGACTAGCGTTCGAGACCCAGTACTTC.

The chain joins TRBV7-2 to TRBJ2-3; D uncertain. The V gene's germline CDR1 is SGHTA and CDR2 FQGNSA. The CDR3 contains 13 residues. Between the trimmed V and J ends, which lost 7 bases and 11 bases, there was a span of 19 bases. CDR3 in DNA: TGTGCCAGCACCTACTTTGGGCGAAACCAGCAGTATTTT. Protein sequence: CASTYFGRNQQYF.

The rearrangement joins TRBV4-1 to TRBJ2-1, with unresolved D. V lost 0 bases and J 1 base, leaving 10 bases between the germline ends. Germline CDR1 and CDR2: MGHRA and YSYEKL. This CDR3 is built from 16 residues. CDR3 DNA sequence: TGCGCCAGCAGCCAAGACCCCTTGCCTTCCTACAATGAGCAGTTCTTC. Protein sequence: CASSQDPLPSYNEQFF.

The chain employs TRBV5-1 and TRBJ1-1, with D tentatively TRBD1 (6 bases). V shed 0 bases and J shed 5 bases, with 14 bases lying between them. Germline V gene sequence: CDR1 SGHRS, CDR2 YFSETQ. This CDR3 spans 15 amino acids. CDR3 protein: CASSLDGQLGTEAFF. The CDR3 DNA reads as TGCGCCAGCAGCTTGGATGGACAGTTGGGGACTGAAGCTTTCTTT.

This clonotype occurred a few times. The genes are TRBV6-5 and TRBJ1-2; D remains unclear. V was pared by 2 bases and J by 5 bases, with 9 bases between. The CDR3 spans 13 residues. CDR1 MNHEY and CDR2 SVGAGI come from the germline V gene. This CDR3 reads CASSYADGYGYTF. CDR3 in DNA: TGTGCCAGCAGTTACGCGGACGGATATGGCTACACCTTC.

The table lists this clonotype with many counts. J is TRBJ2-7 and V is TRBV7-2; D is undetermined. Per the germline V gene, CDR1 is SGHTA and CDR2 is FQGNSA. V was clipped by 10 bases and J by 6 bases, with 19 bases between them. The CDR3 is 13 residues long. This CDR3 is CATSSPASGEQYF. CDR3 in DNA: TGTGCCACATCATCACCCGCCTCGGGCGAGCAGTACTTC. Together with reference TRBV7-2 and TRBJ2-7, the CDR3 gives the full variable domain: GAGVSQSPSNKVTEKGKDVELRCDPISGHTALYWYRQSLGQGLEFLIYFQGNSAPDKSGLPSDRFSAERTGGSVSTLTIQRTQQEDSAVYLCATSSPASGEQYFGPGTRLTVT.

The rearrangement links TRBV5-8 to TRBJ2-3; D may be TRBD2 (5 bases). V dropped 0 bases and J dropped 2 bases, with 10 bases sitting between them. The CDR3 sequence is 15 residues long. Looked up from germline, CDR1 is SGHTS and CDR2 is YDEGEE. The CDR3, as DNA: TGTGCCAGCAGCTTGGGAAGGACTGACACAGATACGCAGTATTTT. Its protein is CASSLGRTDTDTQYF. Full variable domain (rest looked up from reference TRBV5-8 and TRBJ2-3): EAGVTQSPTHLIKTRGQQATLRCSPISGHTSVYWYQQALGLGLQFLLWYDEGEERNRGNFPPRFSGRQFPNYSSELNVNALELEDSALYLCASSLGRTDTDTQYFGPGTRLTVL.

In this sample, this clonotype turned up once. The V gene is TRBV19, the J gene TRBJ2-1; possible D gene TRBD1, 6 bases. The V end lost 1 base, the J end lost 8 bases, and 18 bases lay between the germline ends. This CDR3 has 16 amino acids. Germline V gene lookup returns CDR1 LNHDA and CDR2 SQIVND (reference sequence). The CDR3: CASSIVPLSTGHEQFF. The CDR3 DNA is TGTGCCAGTAGTATAGTCCCCCTCTCGACAGGACATGAGCAGTTCTTC.

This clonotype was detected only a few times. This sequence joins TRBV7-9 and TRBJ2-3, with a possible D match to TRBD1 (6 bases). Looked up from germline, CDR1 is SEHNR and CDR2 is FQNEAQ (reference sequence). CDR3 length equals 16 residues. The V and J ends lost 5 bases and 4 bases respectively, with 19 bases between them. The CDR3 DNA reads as TGTGCCAGCAGCCCGCCAAAGTACAGGGAAGCAGATACGCAGTATTTT. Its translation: CASSPPKYREADTQYF.

CDR3 protein: CASSSRSGIRVTEAFF. CDR3 sequence (DNA): TGTGCCAGCAGCTCCCGGTCGGGGATTCGGGTCACTGAAGCTTTCTTT. The chain links TRBV5-6 to TRBJ1-1; no clear D. V was shortened by 3 bases and J by 4 bases, with 19 bases between the two germline ends. The CDR3 totals 16 residues. Germline V gene lookup returns CDR1 SGHDT and CDR2 YYEEEE.

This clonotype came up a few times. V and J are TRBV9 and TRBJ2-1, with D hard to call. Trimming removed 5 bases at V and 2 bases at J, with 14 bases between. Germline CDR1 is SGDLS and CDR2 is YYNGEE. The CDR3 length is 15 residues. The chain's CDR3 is CASSLLGKAYNEQFF. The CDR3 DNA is TGTGCCAGCAGTTTACTGGGCAAGGCCTACAATGAGCAGTTCTTC.